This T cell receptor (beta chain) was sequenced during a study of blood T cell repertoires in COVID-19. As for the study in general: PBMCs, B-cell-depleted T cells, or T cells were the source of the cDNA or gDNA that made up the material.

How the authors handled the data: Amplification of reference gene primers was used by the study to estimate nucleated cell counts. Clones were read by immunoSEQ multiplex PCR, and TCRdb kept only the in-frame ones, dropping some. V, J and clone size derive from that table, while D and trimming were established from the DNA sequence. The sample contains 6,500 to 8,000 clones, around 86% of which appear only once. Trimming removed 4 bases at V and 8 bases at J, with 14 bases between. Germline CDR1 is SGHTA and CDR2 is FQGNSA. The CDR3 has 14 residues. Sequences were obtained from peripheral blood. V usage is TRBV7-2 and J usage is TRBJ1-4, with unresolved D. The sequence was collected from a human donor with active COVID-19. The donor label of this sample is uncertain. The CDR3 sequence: CASSSPGKQEKLFF. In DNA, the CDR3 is TGTGCCAGCAGCTCCCCGGGAAAACAGGAAAAACTGTTTTTT.